What follows describes a single TCR beta chain. Its antigen is unknown. This specimen comes from a study of T cell responses to AZD1222 COVID-19 vaccine. The study's findings and limits: Two AZD1222 doses significantly raised spike-specific TCR breadth and depth over controls. Females outnumbered males among donors, who were mostly white British; clonal diversity was possibly underestimated. None of the repertoires were sampled until the peak T cell response had passed.

The table came from immunoSEQ multiplex PCR; TCRdb's copy has only in-frame clones and leaves some out. The sample includes over 100,000 clones, over 80% of them seen just once. V lost 7 bases to trimming and J lost 4 bases, with 11 bases between them. Germline V gives CDR1 MNHEY, CDR2 SVGAGI. CDR3 length equals 13 residues. The sample consisted of peripheral blood, taken on day 0 of AZD1222 vaccination. The source is an adult in good health. V is TRBV6-5 and J is TRBJ1-5; D call uncertain. CDR3 protein: CASTTDWNQPQHF. Written as DNA, the CDR3 is TGTGCCAGCACAACAGATTGGAATCAGCCCCAGCATTTT.